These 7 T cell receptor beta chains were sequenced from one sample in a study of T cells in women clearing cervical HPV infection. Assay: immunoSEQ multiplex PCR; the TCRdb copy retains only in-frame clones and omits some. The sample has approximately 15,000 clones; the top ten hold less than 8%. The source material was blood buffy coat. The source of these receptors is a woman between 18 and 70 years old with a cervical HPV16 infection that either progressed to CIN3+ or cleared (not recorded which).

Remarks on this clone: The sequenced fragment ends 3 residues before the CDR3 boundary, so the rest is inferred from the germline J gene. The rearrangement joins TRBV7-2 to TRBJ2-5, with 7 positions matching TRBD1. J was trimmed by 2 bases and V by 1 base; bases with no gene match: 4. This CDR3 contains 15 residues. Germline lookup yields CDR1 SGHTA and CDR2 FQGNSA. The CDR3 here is CASSLGQGPQETQYF. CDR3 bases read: TGTGCCAGCAGCTTAGGACAGGGACCTCAAGAGACC.

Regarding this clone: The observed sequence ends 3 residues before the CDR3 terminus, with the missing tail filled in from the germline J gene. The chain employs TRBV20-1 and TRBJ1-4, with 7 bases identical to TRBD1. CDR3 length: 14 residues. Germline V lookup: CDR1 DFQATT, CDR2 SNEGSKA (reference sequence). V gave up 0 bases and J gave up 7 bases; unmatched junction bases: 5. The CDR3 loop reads CSAREDRISEKLFF. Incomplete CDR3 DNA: TGCAGTGCTAGAGAGGACAGGATTTCTGAAAAA.

Here the CDR3 reads CASSLVRGATDTQYF. The covered CDR3 bases are TGCGCCAGCAGCTTGGTGCGGGGGGCGACAGATACG. V gene TRBV5-1 combines with J gene TRBJ2-3; the match to TRBD2 covers 8 bases. Read data end 3 residues before the CDR3 end; the end is taken from the germline J gene. CDR1 is SGHRS, CDR2 YFSETQ, per germline. The trim removed 0 bases at V and 3 bases at J, leaving 3 bases unmatched. CDR3 length equals 15 residues.

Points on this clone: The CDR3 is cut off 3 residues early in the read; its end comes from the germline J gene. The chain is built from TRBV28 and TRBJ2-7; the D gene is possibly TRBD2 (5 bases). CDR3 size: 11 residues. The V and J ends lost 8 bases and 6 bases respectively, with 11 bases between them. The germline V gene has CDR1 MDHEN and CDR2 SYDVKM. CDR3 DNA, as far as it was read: TGTGCCAGCCTTGCGGGTTCCGAG. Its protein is CASLAGSE. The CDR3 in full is CASLAGSEQYF.

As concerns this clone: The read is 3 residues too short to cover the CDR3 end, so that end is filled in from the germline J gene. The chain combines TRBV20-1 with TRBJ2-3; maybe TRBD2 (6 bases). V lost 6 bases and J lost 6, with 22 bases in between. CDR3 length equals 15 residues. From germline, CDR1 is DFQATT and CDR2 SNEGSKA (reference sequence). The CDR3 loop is CSATTAGYVADTQYF. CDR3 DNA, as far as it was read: TGCAGTGCGACGACGGCGGGGTACGTCGCTGATACG.

The sequenced CDR3 bases are TGCGCCAGCAGCTTGCTACGACAGGGTTCGGAA. Amino acid sequence: CASSLLRQGSE. The entire CDR3 sequence reads CASSLLRQGSEAFF. The chain recombines TRBV5-1 with TRBJ1-1, with 7 bases matching TRBD1. The CDR3 is cut off 3 residues early in the read; its end comes from the germline J gene. From germline, CDR1 is SGHRS and CDR2 YFSETQ. CDR3 length: 14 residues.

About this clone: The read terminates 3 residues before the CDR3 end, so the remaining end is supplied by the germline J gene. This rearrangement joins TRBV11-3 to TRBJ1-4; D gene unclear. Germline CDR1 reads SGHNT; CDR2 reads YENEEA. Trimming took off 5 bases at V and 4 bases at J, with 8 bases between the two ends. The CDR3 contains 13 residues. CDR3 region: CASSLNNNEKLFF. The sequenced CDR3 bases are TGTGCCAGCAGCCTGAACAATAATGAAAAA.